These 17 T cell receptor beta chains were all obtained from the same sample, sequenced in a study of CD8+ T cells in alopecia areata. Extraction of RNA preceded its reverse transcription into cDNA, which served as the sequencing template. Sequencing was performed with immunoSEQ multiplex PCR; in TCRdb, only in-frame clones are kept and a portion is missing. The table has around 150,000 clones, more than 55% seen once. The sequenced sample consisted of CD8+ T cells sorted from blood. Source of these receptors: a human donor in good health.

This clone was seen a handful of times. The V and J genes are TRBV5-1 and TRBJ2-3; D not resolved. This CDR3 region has 14 residues. Germline V gene sequence: CDR1 SGHRS, CDR2 YFSETQ. Trimming took 0 bases from V and 1 from J, leaving 6 bases between them. The CDR3 here is CASSLAVGTDTQYF. The CDR3 bases are TGCGCCAGCAGCTTGGCAGTAGGCACAGATACGCAGTATTTT.

The rearrangement links TRBV11-1 to TRBJ2-1; the match to TRBD2 covers 15 bases. The CDR3 covers 18 residues. The germline V gene encodes CDR1 SGHAT and CDR2 FQDESV (reference sequence). V dropped 3 bases and J dropped 8; count of bases not matched to a gene: 11. CDR3 sequence reads: CASSLWTSGRAGVHEQFF. CDR3 sequence (DNA): TGTGCCAGCAGCTTGTGGACTAGCGGGAGGGCCGGAGTGCATGAGCAGTTCTTC.

The J gene is TRBJ2-3, the V gene TRBV29-1, with a tentative D call TRBD2 (5 bases). V lost 8 bases to trimming and J lost 6 bases, with 9 bases between them. Germline CDR1 reads SQVTM; CDR2 reads ANQGSEA. The CDR3 totals 10 residues. CDR3: CSLRTDTQYF. CDR3 bases: TGCAGCCTTAGGACTGATACGCAGTATTTT.

The chain uses TRBV27 and TRBJ1-2; 9 bases map to TRBD1. CDR1 and CDR2 from the germline V gene are MNHEY and SMNVEV (reference sequence). J gave up 8 bases and V 6 bases, and 4 bases lay outside the gene matches. The CDR3 runs to 12 residues. The DNA for the CDR3 is TGTGCCAGCAGAACAGGGGGCAGAGGCTACACCTTC. Protein: CASRTGGRGYTF.

This sequence joins TRBV9 and TRBJ1-5; possible D gene TRBD1, 5 bases. CDR3 length: 15 amino acids. CDR1 and CDR2 (germline): SGDLS, YYNGEE. The V end lost 0 bases, the J end lost 7 bases, and 14 bases lay between the germline ends. CDR3 loop: CASSVGVGVGQPQHF. CDR3 bases: TGTGCCAGCAGCGTAGGAGTAGGGGTAGGCCAGCCCCAGCATTTT.

The gene calls are TRBV6-5 and TRBJ2-1; D not resolved. Germline-derived CDR1 and CDR2 are MNHEY and SVGAGI. V dropped 4 bases and J dropped 9 bases, with 7 bases sitting between them. This CDR3 has 11 residues. The CDR3 DNA is TGTGCCAGCAGTTCTTTGGGTGAGCAGTTCTTC. It is translated as CASSSLGEQFF.

The genes are TRBV4-2 and TRBJ2-2, with TRBD1 matching 9 bases. Per the germline V gene, CDR1 is LGHNA and CDR2 is YNFKEQ. V trimming: 4 bases; J trimming: 4 bases; junction bases outside the gene matches: 4. The CDR3 consists of 15 residues. CDR3 protein: CASSPGTGSTGELFF. The DNA for the CDR3 is TGTGCCAGCAGCCCCGGGACAGGGAGCACCGGGGAGCTGTTTTTT.

The genes are TRBV28 and TRBJ2-7; D call uncertain. Trimming stripped 4 bases from V and 3 bases from J, with 4 bases between. Germline loops: CDR1 MDHEN, CDR2 SYDVKM. The CDR3 runs to 11 residues. The CDR3 region is CASSSNYEQYF. The CDR3 coding sequence is TGTGCCAGCAGTTCCAACTACGAGCAGTACTTC.

The chain uses TRBV27 and TRBJ2-1; D is undetermined. CDR1 and CDR2 from the germline V gene are MNHEY and SMNVEV (reference sequence). Trimming pared 3 bases from V and 9 bases from J, leaving 6 bases between. The CDR3 is 11 amino acids. The CDR3 spells CASSFNAEQFF. CDR3 in DNA: TGTGCCAGCAGTTTTAACGCTGAGCAGTTCTTC.

This clone was detected a few times. The rearrangement uses TRBV25-1 and TRBJ2-7, with TRBD1 identical over 7 bases. The CDR3 is 14 residues long. With 5 bases clipped from V and 2 bases from J, the junction kept 6 bases outside the gene matches. The germline V gene has CDR1 MGHDK and CDR2 SYGVNS. The CDR3, as DNA: TGTGCCAGCAGTCCCGGGACAGCCACCTACGAGCAGTACTTC. Its protein is CASSPGTATYEQYF.

The chain employs TRBV19 and TRBJ2-7; 8 nucleotides line up with TRBD2. This CDR3 region has 16 residues. V lost 5 bases and J lost 0; bases outside the gene matches: 9. CDR1 and CDR2 (germline): LNHDA, SQIVND (reference sequence). The CDR3 sequence is CASSWASGGSSYEQYF. As DNA, the CDR3 is TGTGCCAGTAGTTGGGCGAGCGGGGGAAGCTCCTACGAGCAGTACTTC.

This clone was observed once. V is TRBV29-1 and J is TRBJ2-3; 8 bases line up with TRBD1. The CDR3 spans 15 residues. Trimming cost V 7 bases and J 0 bases; bases outside gene matches: 9. Per germline, CDR1 SQVTM and CDR2 ANQGSEA. This CDR3 reads CSAWATGESTDTQYF. The CDR3 region has the DNA TGCAGCGCTTGGGCGACAGGGGAAAGCACAGATACGCAGTATTTT.

The chain has TRBV9 and TRBJ2-7; 7 bases fit TRBD1. CDR1 and CDR2 (germline): SGDLS, YYNGEE. V dropped 4 bases and J dropped 2; count of bases not matched to a gene: 6. The CDR3 consists of 14 residues. CDR3 residues: CASSPGDRPYEQYF. Written as DNA, the CDR3 is TGTGCCAGCAGCCCAGGGGACAGACCCTACGAGCAGTACTTC.

This chain connects TRBV12-5 to TRBJ2-1; no definite D call. Deletions cut 2 bases from V and 8 bases from J, with 10 bases between. This CDR3 is 13 amino acids long. Per germline, CDR1 LGHNT and CDR2 FRNRAP. CDR3 sequence: CASGLSLVHEQFF. CDR3 in DNA: TGTGCTAGTGGTTTGTCCCTTGTCCATGAGCAGTTCTTC.

This clone has just a few counts. CDR3 protein: CASSVTLAGYNEQFF. The CDR3 DNA is TGCGCCAGCAGCGTGACGTTAGCGGGTTACAATGAGCAGTTCTTC. The chain combines TRBV5-1 with TRBJ2-1, with 7 bases fitting TRBD2. CDR1 SGHRS and CDR2 YFSETQ come from the germline V gene. The CDR3 is 15 residues long. Losses at the gene ends were 4 bases for V and 4 bases for J; bases not matched to a gene: 8.

This chain connects TRBV5-1 to TRBJ2-7; no clear D. The CDR3 has 13 amino acids. The V gene lost 0 bases and the J gene lost 0 bases, with 4 bases spanning the gap. Germline V gene data show CDR1 as SGHRS and CDR2 as YFSETQ. CDR3 sequence reads: CASSLASSYEQYF. The DNA for the CDR3 is TGCGCCAGCAGCTTGGCTAGCTCCTACGAGCAGTACTTC.

The V and J genes are TRBV9 and TRBJ1-2; 8 nucleotides align to TRBD1. Germline values: CDR1 SGDLS, CDR2 YYNGEE. With 0 bases clipped from V and 2 bases from J, the junction kept 3 bases outside the gene matches. This CDR3 contains 15 residues. The DNA of the CDR3 is TGTGCCAGCAGCGTAGGGCAGGGGGCCAACTATGGCTACACCTTC. It is translated as CASSVGQGANYGYTF.